These T cell receptor beta chains were read from a single sample in a study of control samples from healthy donors and cancer patients. The protocol was immunoSEQ multiplex PCR, while the TCRdb copy is restricted to in-frame clones and leaves out a portion. This sample carries 90,000 to 110,000 clones, 83% of them seen once, and the ten largest clones take under 15%. The sequenced sample consisted of blood. These receptors were obtained from a woman in her forties or fifties in good health. CDR3s include the opening cysteine and the closing phenylalanine or tryptophan. D genes are given only for firm matches. Where a row states a size, it is once, few, many or the class of an expanded clone; other rows omit it.

TRBV4-1	-	few	TRBJ1-6	TGCGCCAGCAGCCAAGAAACGGATCGACAGGCCCTCAGCAGCTCCTATAATTCACCCCTCCACTTT	CASSQETDRQALSSSYNSPLHF
TRBV5-5	TRBD1	few	TRBJ1-5	TGTGCCAGCAGCCGTTTGGTCCGGGACAGGGTGATCAGGCAGCCCCAGCATTTT	CASSRLVRDRVIRQPQHF
TRBV5-6	-	-	TRBJ2-1	TGTGCCAGCAGCTTGGAGGGCCGTTACTCCTACAATGAGCAGTTCTTC	CASSLEGRYSYNEQFF
TRBV3-1/TRBV3-2	TRBD2	-	TRBJ2-3	TGTGCCAGCAGCCAGACGGGGGAGGGCCGTGCAGATACGCAGTATTTT	CASSQTGEGRADTQYF
TRBV13	TRBD2	-	TRBJ2-3	TGTGCCAGCAGCTTAAGCGGGGGGGCCAGGGCAGATACGCAGTATTTT	CASSLSGGARADTQYF
TRBV30	-	-	TRBJ1-1	TGTGCCTCCAAATCCGGGATCCCAAATGTGTCAGCTTTCTTT	CASKSGIPNVSAFF
TRBV7-2	TRBD2	-	TRBJ2-7	TGTGCCAGCGGGCCTAGCGGGAGGAACGAGCAGTACTTC	CASGPSGRNEQYF
TRBV5-1	TRBD2	once	TRBJ2-5	TGCGCCAGCAGACTAGCGGGGGGGCAAGAGACCCAGTACTTC	CASRLAGGQETQYF
TRBV7-8	TRBD1	-	TRBJ1-3	TGTGCCAGCAGCTTATATGGCTTTAGACAGGGGGCTTCTGGAAACACCATATATTTT	CASSLYGFRQGASGNTIYF
TRBV9	TRBD2	-	TRBJ2-1	TGTGCCAGCAGCGTGGGCGGGGGGAACAATGAGCAGTTCTTC	CASSVGGGNNEQFF
TRBV7-9	-	once	TRBJ2-5	TGTGCCAGCAGCCCAAGGGGGGGGACGACGGGAGTTCAGGAGACCCAGTACTTC	CASSPRGGTTGVQETQYF
TRBV2	-	-	TRBJ1-1	TGTGCCAGCAGTGAGGTGCGGGTCGGGAACACTGAAGCTTTCTTT	CASSEVRVGNTEAFF
TRBV19	-	-	TRBJ2-5	TGTGCCAGCGGCCGGGCAGAAGAGACCCAGTACTTC	CASGRAEETQYF
TRBV7-3	-	few	TRBJ2-3	TGTGCCAGCAGCGAAACAGGGCCCGATACGCAGTATTTT	CASSETGPDTQYF
TRBV5-6	-	once	TRBJ2-5	TGTGCCAGCAGCTTGGTTCGGATTGAGACCCAGTACTTC	CASSLVRIETQYF
TRBV5-4	-	-	TRBJ2-3	TGTGCCAGCAGCTTGGACTACGCAGATACGCAGTATTTT	CASSLDYADTQYF
TRBV5-4	TRBD2	-	TRBJ2-5	TGTGCCAGCAGCAAGGGACTAGCGGAAACCCAAGAGACCCAGTACTTC	CASSKGLAETQETQYF
TRBV5-4	TRBD2	-	TRBJ2-1	TGTGCCAGCAGCTCGGGACTAGCGAGGAACAATGAGCAGTTCTTC	CASSSGLARNNEQFF
TRBV28	-	-	TRBJ1-2	TGTGCCAGCAGTTTCCCGCAAGTGGGGGCCGAGTATGGCTACACCTTC	CASSFPQVGAEYGYTF
TRBV6-2/TRBV6-3	TRBD2	many	TRBJ2-1	TGTGCCAGCAGTTCGGGACTAGCGGGAGGCGATGAGCAGTTCTTC	CASSSGLAGGDEQFF
TRBV9	TRBD1	once	TRBJ1-4	TGTGCCAGCAGCGCCCGCGGGACAGTCCCCGAAAAACTGTTTTTT	CASSARGTVPEKLFF
TRBV3-1/TRBV3-2	-	once	TRBJ1-5	TGTGCCAGCAGCCCATTTGGTAAGCGGACAGTCTTATATAGCAATCAGCCCCAGCATTTT	CASSPFGKRTVLYSNQPQHF
TRBV7-2	-	once	TRBJ2-7	TGTGCCAGCAGCTGGTCGGCAGGGTTCTCCTACGAGCAGTACTTC	CASSWSAGFSYEQYF
TRBV5-1	TRBD1	-	TRBJ1-2	TGCGCCAGCAGCTTTGAAATGGGACAGGGGACCTTAAACTATGGCTACACCTTC	CASSFEMGQGTLNYGYTF
TRBV11-2	-	-	TRBJ1-2	TGTGCCATTCGACACACGCGGGGCTACACCTTC	CAIRHTRGYTF
TRBV28	-	-	TRBJ1-4	TGTGCCAGCAGTTTGTCGAGGGACAATCATGAAAAACTGTTTTTT	CASSLSRDNHEKLFF
TRBV9	-	-	TRBJ2-1	TGTGCCAGCAGCGTAGGTGGACTGCCCTACAATGAGCAGTTCTTC	CASSVGGLPYNEQFF
TRBV4-1	-	few	TRBJ2-2	TGCGCCAGCAGCCTCTCATCGGGCACCGGGGAGCTGTTTTTT	CASSLSSGTGELFF
TRBV28	-	-	TRBJ1-2	TGTGCCAGCAGTTTATCTTTTCGGGGGCATGGCTACACCTTC	CASSLSFRGHGYTF
TRBV7-2	TRBD2	-	TRBJ2-3	TGTGCCAGCAGCTTAGCGCAAAGCGGGGCCTTTAATACGCAGTATTTT	CASSLAQSGAFNTQYF
TRBV27	-	-	TRBJ2-1	TGTGCCAGCAGTTTAGTGACAGCCTACAATGAGCAGTTCTTC	CASSLVTAYNEQFF
TRBV24-1	TRBD2	-	TRBJ2-1	TGTGCCACCAGTGACCCCGGGACTAGCGGGAGTAATGAGCAGTTCTTC	CATSDPGTSGSNEQFF
TRBV7-6	-	-	TRBJ1-5	TGTGCCAGCAGCAAGGACAGCAATCAGCCCCAGCATTTT	CASSKDSNQPQHF
TRBV18	TRBD1	-	TRBJ2-7	TGTGCCAGCTCTCCTCGGACAGGGGGGGTCTCCTACGAGCAGTACTTC	CASSPRTGGVSYEQYF
TRBV19	TRBD2	few	TRBJ2-1	TGTGCCAGTAGGCGCGGGGGGGGTACCTACAATGAGCAGTTCTTC	CASRRGGGTYNEQFF
TRBV21-1	-	-	TRBJ2-5	TGTGCCAGCAGCAGAAGGGAGCCGGCGCCCGGCACCCAGTACTTC	CASSRREPAPGTQYF
TRBV6-6	TRBD1	-	TRBJ1-3	TGTGCCAGCAGTTCAGGAGGGGGCGCCGGAAACACCATATATTTT	CASSSGGGAGNTIYF
TRBV2	-	-	TRBJ2-5	TGTGCCAGCAGTGGACAGGTTCAAGAGACCCAGTACTTC	CASSGQVQETQYF
TRBV6-2/TRBV6-3	TRBD1	-	TRBJ1-5	TGTGCCAGCAGTCCCGGGACAGGGGGTCAGCCCCAGCATTTT	CASSPGTGGQPQHF
TRBV25-1	-	-	TRBJ2-7	TGTGCCAGCAGTGAATATGCCTACTACGAGCAGTACTTC	CASSEYAYYEQYF
TRBV28	-	-	TRBJ1-1	TGTGCCAGCAGTTTACTAAGGGGCGCGGACACTGAAGCTTTCTTT	CASSLLRGADTEAFF
TRBV2	-	-	TRBJ2-2	TGTGCCAGCAGTAAAACAGGGTTGGGGAACACCGGGGAGCTGTTTTTT	CASSKTGLGNTGELFF
TRBV28	-	-	TRBJ1-4	TGTGCCAGCAGGAGCGATTTGAGTGTTGGGGAAAAACTGTTTTTT	CASRSDLSVGEKLFF
TRBV28	-	once	TRBJ1-5	TGTGCCAGCAGTTTAAGGCAGAACAATCAGCCCCAGCATTTT	CASSLRQNNQPQHF
TRBV9	-	-	TRBJ2-2	TGTGCCAGCAGCGTAGCTGGAGGGAACACCGGGGAGCTGTTTTTT	CASSVAGGNTGELFF
TRBV24-1	TRBD1	once	TRBJ2-2	TGTGCCACCAGTGACCCGAGGAGAGGGGGCGGCACCGGGGAGCTGTTTTTT	CATSDPRRGGGTGELFF
TRBV11-1	TRBD1	-	TRBJ1-2	TGTGCCAGCAGCCGACAGGGTAACTATGGCTACACCTTC	CASSRQGNYGYTF
TRBV4-2	TRBD1	-	TRBJ1-2	TGTGCCAGCAGCCAGATAGGGGGCAATGGCTACACCTTC	CASSQIGGNGYTF